The sequence of this T cell receptor (beta chain) was determined in a study of T cell responses to AZD1222 COVID-19 vaccine. As concerns this clone: The antigen is undetermined.

Study-wide findings and caveats: All repertoire sampling was performed exclusively after the peak T cell response. Vaccine-related CD4 TCRs covered spike, predominating at 160-218 and 743-854. The sample set comprised mostly white British donors with more females, and clonal diversity was possibly underestimated. As reported, nearly half of all spike-specific TCRs target variant regions that are unmutated.

TCRdb's table, derived via immunoSEQ multiplex PCR, lists solely in-frame clones and lacks some. The sample has under 20,000 clones, around 80% seen once. The CDR3 has 12 residues. The junction had 5 bases not matched to a gene; V was cut back by 9 bases and J by 2 bases. This chain uses TRBV5-3 with TRBJ2-7, with 7 bases that match TRBD1. TRBV5-3 is identified as an open reading frame with a role that is uncertain. This material consisted of peripheral blood, taken 28 days after the second AZD1222 dose. This clonotype was sampled from an adult who received the AZD1222 COVID-19 vaccine. DNA of the CDR3: TGTGCCAAACAGGGGCGAACCTACGAGCAGTACTTC. Its translation: CAKQGRTYEQYF.